This is a list of T cell receptor beta chains from one sample in a study of breast tumors, draining lymph nodes, adjacent tissues. From the multiplex PCR reads, TCRdb called clonotypes with MiXCR, one entry per CDR3 protein. The profile shows some 200,000 distinct CDR3 sequences, approximately 33% of them singletons. The sample taken for sequencing was axillary lymph node tissue. The receptors here all came from a female donor with breast cancer. Some clones in this sample may be carry-over from other donors' samples. The CDR3 runs from the conserved cysteine through the conserved F or W. A D gene is named only where the DNA matches it firmly. Clone size, where shown, is once, few, many, or a class for clones that have expanded.

D: TRBD1
J: TRBJ1-5
V: TRBV7-8
size: many
CDR3: CASSRTRQGAGQPQHF
DNA: TGTGCCAGCAGCCGAACGCGACAGGGGGCAGGACAGCCCCAGCATTTT

D: TRBD1
J: TRBJ1-6
V: TRBV19
size: .
CDR3: CASSRQGSPLHF
DNA: TGTGCCAGTAGTAGACAGGGTTCACCCCTCCACTTT

D: .
J: TRBJ2-7
V: TRBV5-1
size: many
CDR3: CASMGNEQYF
DNA: TGCGCCAGCATGGGGAACGAGCAGTACTTC

D: .
J: TRBJ1-2
V: TRBV6-1
size: .
CDR3: CASSERRGAYTF
DNA: TGTGCCAGCAGTGAACGGCGGGGGGCCTACACCTTC

D: .
J: TRBJ1-3
V: TRBV30
size: many
CDR3: CAWSVRHSSGNTIYF
DNA: TGTGCCTGGAGTGTAAGACACTCCTCTGGAAACACCATATATTTT

D: .
J: TRBJ1-1
V: TRBV28
size: .
CDR3: CASSLVASGNTEAFF
DNA: TGTGCCAGCAGTTTAGTAGCCTCGGGGAACACTGAAGCTTTCTTT

D: TRBD2
J: TRBJ2-3
V: TRBV12-3/TRBV12-4
size: .
CDR3: CASSSGGNPYNEQYF
DNA: TGTGCCAGCAGTTCGGGGGGGAACCCCTACAATGAGCAGTATTTT

D: .
J: TRBJ1-2
V: TRBV2
size: .
CDR3: CARDQDQGFYGYTF
DNA: TGTGCTAGAGATCAGGATCAGGGATTCTATGGCTACACCTTC

D: TRBD1
J: TRBJ1-2
V: TRBV28
size: many
CDR3: CASLTGAYGYTF
DNA: TGTGCCAGCCTTACAGGGGCCTATGGCTACACCTTC

D: TRBD2
J: TRBJ2-1
V: TRBV29-1
size: .
CDR3: CSQGSGRAGNEQFF
DNA: TGCAGCCAAGGTAGCGGGAGGGCAGGGAATGAGCAGTTCTTC

D: .
J: TRBJ2-2
V: TRBV18
size: .
CDR3: CASSPSKNTGELFF
DNA: TGTGCCAGCTCACCCTCCAAAAACACCGGGGAGCTGTTTTTT

D: .
J: TRBJ1-5
V: TRBV24-1
size: .
CDR3: CAGSLPIGGNQPQHF
DNA: TGTGCCGGCAGTTTACCCATAGGCGGCAATCAGCCCCAGCATTTT

D: .
J: TRBJ1-6
V: TRBV20-1
size: .
CDR3: CSASTRGFDNSPLHF
DNA: TGCAGTGCTAGCACCAGGGGTTTCGATAATTCACCCCTCCACTTT

D: TRBD2
J: TRBJ2-1
V: TRBV28
size: .
CDR3: CASSSIYPGTSGRIAQNNEQFF
DNA: TGTGCCAGCAGTTCGATTTACCCCGGAACTAGCGGGAGAATCGCCCAGAACAATGAGCAGTTCTTC

D: .
J: TRBJ2-1
V: TRBV7-2
size: many
CDR3: CASSDLGVEQFF
DNA: TGTGCCAGCAGCGACCTCGGGGTTGAGCAGTTCTTC

D: TRBD1
J: TRBJ1-2
V: TRBV10-1
size: .
CDR3: CASSEFRQGPYGYTF
DNA: TGCGCCAGCAGTGAGTTTCGACAGGGACCCTATGGCTACACCTTC

D: .
J: TRBJ2-3
V: TRBV20-1
size: many
CDR3: CSAQGWSGPTDTQYF
DNA: TGCAGTGCGCAGGGGTGGAGCGGCCCCACAGATACGCAGTATTTT

D: .
J: TRBJ2-1
V: TRBV7-3
size: many
CDR3: CASSLTGGGAKNEQFF
DNA: TGTGCCAGCAGCTTAACTGGTGGGGGCGCGAAGAATGAGCAGTTCTTC

D: .
J: TRBJ1-5
V: TRBV2
size: .
CDR3: CASSERGATSSPLDPSTLLAQHF
DNA: TGTGCCAGCAGTGAAAGAGGGGCTACGAGTTCACCCCTAGACCCTTCTACGCTGCTGGCACAGCATTTT

D: TRBD1
J: TRBJ1-4
V: TRBV29-1
size: .
CDR3: CSVAGGPNEKLFF
DNA: TGCAGCGTCGCAGGGGGGCCTAATGAAAAACTGTTTTTT

D: .
J: TRBJ2-4
V: TRBV6-1
size: .
CDR3: CASRGDIGAKNIQYF
DNA: TGTGCCAGCAGGGGGGACATTGGGGCCAAAAACATTCAGTACTTC

D: TRBD1
J: TRBJ2-5
V: TRBV5-6
size: many
CDR3: CASSASSLGQQETQYF
DNA: TGTGCCAGCAGCGCGAGCAGTTTGGGACAGCAAGAGACCCAGTACTTC

D: .
J: TRBJ2-5
V: TRBV4-2
size: many
CDR3: CASSQVAGQLQETQYF
DNA: TGTGCCAGCAGCCAAGTGGCTGGACAGCTTCAAGAGACCCAGTACTTC

D: .
J: TRBJ2-5
V: TRBV7-6
size: many
CDR3: CASSLTGLGKTQYF
DNA: TGTGCCAGCAGCTTAACAGGGTTGGGAAAGACCCAGTACTTC

D: TRBD2
J: TRBJ2-1
V: TRBV28
size: .
CDR3: CASRSTSGRANNEQFF
DNA: TGTGCCAGCAGGTCGACTAGCGGGAGGGCCAACAATGAGCAGTTCTTC

D: TRBD2
J: TRBJ2-5
V: TRBV6-4
size: .
CDR3: CASSHSKWSSGRKTQYF
DNA: TGTGCCAGCAGTCACTCGAAGTGGTCTAGCGGGCGGAAGACCCAGTACTTC

D: .
J: TRBJ1-5
V: TRBV11-2
size: .
CDR3: CASSLWGNQPQHF
DNA: TGTGCCAGCAGCTTATGGGGCAATCAGCCCCAGCATTTT

D: .
J: TRBJ2-1
V: TRBV7-9
size: many
CDR3: CASYSGHPYNEQFF
DNA: TGTGCCAGCTACTCGGGCCACCCCTACAATGAGCAGTTCTTC

D: TRBD1
J: TRBJ1-4
V: TRBV10-3
size: .
CDR3: CAISLNRGNEKLFF
DNA: TGTGCCATCAGTCTTAACAGGGGGAATGAAAAACTGTTTTTT

D: .
J: TRBJ1-2
V: TRBV20-1
size: many
CDR3: CSAKGARYGYTF
DNA: TGCAGTGCAAAAGGGGCGCGATATGGCTACACCTTC

D: .
J: TRBJ2-3
V: TRBV5-6
size: many
CDR3: CASSLGPTQYF
DNA: TGTGCCAGCAGCTTAGGACCTACGCAGTATTTT

D: .
J: TRBJ1-2
V: TRBV19
size: many
CDR3: CASSIYGEGSYGYTF
DNA: TGTGCCAGTAGTATCTACGGGGAGGGCTCCTATGGCTACACCTTC

D: .
J: TRBJ2-6
V: TRBV19
size: once
CDR3: CASSNGLGRGSGANVLTF
DNA: TGTGCCAGTAGTAATGGTCTGGGCAGGGGATCTGGGGCCAACGTCCTGACTTTC

D: TRBD2
J: TRBJ2-3
V: TRBV2
size: .
CDR3: CASGGDTDTQYF
DNA: TGTGCGAGCGGGGGGGACACAGATACGCAGTATTTT

D: TRBD2
J: TRBJ2-1
V: TRBV19
size: many
CDR3: CASSSLTSGRAGSYNEQFF
DNA: TGTGCCAGTAGTTCCTTGACTAGCGGGAGGGCCGGGTCCTACAATGAGCAGTTCTTC

D: TRBD1
J: TRBJ2-7
V: TRBV20-1
size: .
CDR3: CSASAQGANSYEQYF
DNA: TGCAGTGCCAGCGCACAGGGGGCGAACTCCTACGAGCAGTACTTC

D: TRBD1
J: TRBJ2-3
V: TRBV20-1
size: many
CDR3: CSAPRGGAGTDTQYF
DNA: TGCAGTGCTCCCCGAGGGGGCGCGGGCACAGATACGCAGTATTTT

D: .
J: TRBJ2-1
V: TRBV6-5
size: many
CDR3: CASSYSLKGYNEQFF
DNA: TGTGCCAGCAGTTACTCGCTGAAAGGGTATAATGAGCAGTTCTTC

D: TRBD2
J: TRBJ2-5
V: TRBV20-1
size: many
CDR3: CSARDLALAGAGETQYF
DNA: TGCAGTGCTAGAGATCTTGCACTAGCGGGAGCAGGAGAGACCCAGTACTTC

D: .
J: TRBJ1-5
V: TRBV2
size: many
CDR3: CASRGSGNQPQHF
DNA: TGTGCCAGCAGGGGGAGTGGCAATCAGCCCCAGCATTTT

D: .
J: TRBJ1-1
V: TRBV11-3
size: many
CDR3: CASSLRGGTEAFF
DNA: TGTGCCAGCTCTCTCAGGGGAGGCACTGAAGCTTTCTTT